The sample holds a few counts of the clone carrying this T cell receptor beta chain. Its antigen remains unknown. This entry is derived from a study of T-cell reconstitution after alpha-beta-depleted transplantation in children. Preparation of the TCRbeta library used unique molecular identifiers. TCRdb re-called the PCR reads with MiXCR, one entry per CDR3 protein. In the table there are some 6,000 distinct CDR3 sequences, approximately 16% of which are singletons. This CDR3 is built from 13 residues. With 4 bases removed from V and 0 bases from J, the gap between germline ends came to 5 bases. Germline V gene data show CDR1 as SGHRS and CDR2 as YFSETQ. General observations from the study: Several hundred expanded graft clones reportedly were the source of alpha-beta T cells about two months after transplant.

This clonotype originated in a male patient under 18 who had a stem cell transplant for acute myeloid leukemia, so the T cells may come from the graft donor. The chain combines TRBV5-1 with TRBJ1-3, with no clear D. Specimen: PBMCs, mostly from graft donor cells, collected 60 days after TCRalphabeta/CD19-depleted stem cell transplant. The CDR3 protein is CASSGNSGNTIYF. The CDR3 DNA sequence: TGCGCCAGCAGCGGGAACTCTGGAAACACCATATATTTT. Together with reference TRBV5-1 and TRBJ1-3, the CDR3 gives the full variable domain: KAGVTQTPRYLIKTRGQQVTLSCSPISGHRSVSWYQQTPGQGLQFLFEYFSETQRNKGNFPGRFSGRQFSNSRSEMNVSTLELGDSALYLCASSGNSGNTIYFGEGSWLTVV.